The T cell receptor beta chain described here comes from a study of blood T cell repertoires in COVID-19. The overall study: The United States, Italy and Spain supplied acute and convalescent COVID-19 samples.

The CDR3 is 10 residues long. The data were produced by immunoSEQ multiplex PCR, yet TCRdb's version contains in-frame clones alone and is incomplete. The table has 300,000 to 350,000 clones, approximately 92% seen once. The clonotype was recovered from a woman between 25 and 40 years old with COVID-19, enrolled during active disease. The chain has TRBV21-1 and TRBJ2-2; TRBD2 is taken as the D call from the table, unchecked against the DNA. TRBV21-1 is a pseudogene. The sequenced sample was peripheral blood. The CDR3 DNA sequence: TGTGCCAGCAGCAAACATAGGCTGTTTTTT. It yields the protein CASSKHRLFF.